The 28 T cell receptor beta chains listed next were all sequenced from one sample in a study of Ad26.COV2.S vaccination and SARS-CoV-2 variants. The treatment denotes: around 19 received Ad26.COV2.S at low or high dose, single or two shots; 5 received placebo; per-sample allocation not given. Day 63 following the first vaccine or placebo injection was when the samples were taken. The data were produced by immunoSEQ multiplex PCR, yet TCRdb's version contains in-frame clones alone and is incomplete. The profile shows roughly 240,000 clones, 88% of them singletons. The sequenced sample was peripheral blood, obtained in a trial of Ad26.COV2.S vaccine versus placebo. These receptors originate from a person aged 18-60 years who received the Ad26.COV2.S COVID-19 vaccine or a placebo.

The rearrangement uses TRBV5-1 and TRBJ1-5; TRBD1 aligns across 8 bases. The CDR3 runs 14 residues. CDR1 is SGHRS, CDR2 YFSETQ, per germline. V trimming: 3 bases; J trimming: 2 bases; junction bases outside the gene matches: 1. CDR3 bases: TGCGCCAGCAGCTCGGGACAGGGCAATCAGCCCCAGCATTTT. This sequence encodes CASSSGQGNQPQHF.

This sequence joins TRBV27 and TRBJ2-3; D possibly uses TRBD1 or TRBD2 (6 bases each). CDR3 size: 15 residues. Germline assignment: CDR1 MNHEY and CDR2 SMNVEV (reference sequence). V lost 5 bases and J 2 bases, leaving 14 bases between the germline ends. The CDR3 loop is CASSQEGGFTDTQYF. For the CDR3, the DNA is TGTGCCAGCAGTCAGGAGGGGGGTTTCACAGATACGCAGTATTTT.

The chain combines TRBV18 with TRBJ2-2; 9 bases are a match to TRBD2. Germline V gene lookup returns CDR1 KGHSH and CDR2 LQKENI. V lost 3 bases and J lost 2; bases outside the gene matches: 7. This CDR3 comprises 17 residues. The CDR3 spells CASSPVRAGGNTGELFF. CDR3 DNA sequence: TGTGCCAGCTCACCGGTTCGAGCGGGGGGAAACACCGGGGAGCTGTTTTTT.

The chain employs TRBV7-2 and TRBJ1-1, with D possibly being TRBD1 (5 bases). V was shortened by 3 bases and J by 5 bases, with 10 bases between the two germline ends. This CDR3 has 13 residues. Per germline, CDR1 SGHTA and CDR2 FQGNSA. The CDR3 DNA sequence: TGTGCCAGCAGCTTTACTGGACAAACTGAAGCTTTCTTT. Protein sequence: CASSFTGQTEAFF.

The J gene is TRBJ1-6, the V gene TRBV6-2 or TRBV6-3, with D hard to call. Germline V gives CDR1 MNHEY, CDR2 SVGEGT. The V and J ends lost 0 bases and 7 bases respectively, with 19 bases between them. CDR3 length: 18 amino acids. DNA of the CDR3: TGTGCCAGCAGTTACTCGTTAGGAGAAACAGCCAAGAATTCACCCCTCCACTTT. As protein: CASSYSLGETAKNSPLHF.

This sequence joins TRBV10-3 and TRBJ1-2, with D possibly being TRBD1 (5 bases). V lost 2 bases to trimming and J lost 3 bases, with 10 bases between them. There are 14 residues in the CDR3. In germline, CDR1 is ENHRY, CDR2 SYGVKD. The CDR3 sequence is CAISEAGNHYGYTF. The DNA for the CDR3 is TGTGCCATCAGTGAGGCAGGGAATCACTATGGCTACACCTTC.

This clone was detected only once. The genes are TRBV7-8 and TRBJ2-7; 11 bases fit TRBD1. The CDR3 has 16 residues. CDR1 and CDR2 (germline): SGHVS, FQNEAQ. J gave up 4 bases and V 1 base, and 6 bases lay outside the gene matches. CDR3 coding DNA: TGTGCCAGCAGCTTAGGGAGGACAGGGGGCTGGTACGAGCAGTACTTC. Translation: CASSLGRTGGWYEQYF. Full variable domain (missing parts from reference TRBV7-8 and TRBJ2-7): GAGVSQSPRYKVAKRGQDVALRCDPISGHVSLFWYQQALGQGPEFLTYFQNEAQLDKSGLPSDRFFAERPEGSVSTLKIQRTQQEDSAVYLCASSLGRTGGWYEQYFGPGTRLTVT.

The V and J genes are TRBV18 and TRBJ2-3; 8 bases map to TRBD2. The CDR3 sequence is 16 residues long. Germline V gene lookup returns CDR1 KGHSH and CDR2 LQKENI. V lost 3 bases to trimming and J lost 2 bases; unmatched junction nucleotides: 7. The CDR3 nucleotides are TGTGCCAGCTCACCCCAGGCAGCGGGGGTCACAGATACGCAGTATTTT. Translated, it gives CASSPQAAGVTDTQYF. The complete variable domain, with remaining parts taken from reference TRBV18 and TRBJ2-3, reads NAGVMQNPRHLVRRRGQEARLRCSPMKGHSHVYWYRQLPEEGLKFMVYLQKENIIDESGMPKERFSAEFPKEGPSILRIQQVVRGDSAAYFCASSPQAAGVTDTQYFGPGTRLTVL.

This clone was found a few times. V and J are TRBV6-4 and TRBJ1-1, with 7 bases fitting TRBD1. Germline V lookup: CDR1 MRHNA, CDR2 SNTAGT. The CDR3 runs to 13 residues. J lost 1 base, V lost 6 bases, and 2 bases had no gene match. CDR3 protein: CASRDRENTEAFF. CDR3 bases: TGTGCCAGCAGAGACAGGGAGAACACTGAAGCTTTCTTT.

The chain carries TRBV6-2 or TRBV6-3 and TRBJ2-4, with a tentative D call TRBD2 (5 bases). Deletions cut 5 bases from V and 3 bases from J, with 14 bases between. CDR1 and CDR2 (germline): MNHEY, SVGEGT. This CDR3 spans 15 amino acids. The CDR3 spells CASSPARVDKNIQYF. DNA for the CDR3: TGTGCCAGCAGTCCCGCGCGGGTGGACAAAAACATTCAGTACTTC.

The V gene is TRBV6-1, the J gene TRBJ2-7; 10 positions match TRBD2. V lost 1 base to trimming and J lost 1 base; unmatched junction nucleotides: 1. From germline, CDR1 is MNHNS and CDR2 SASEGT. This CDR3 is 15 amino acids long. CDR3 sequence: CASSEVAGGSYEQYF. The CDR3 nucleotides are TGTGCCAGCAGTGAAGTAGCGGGGGGTTCCTACGAGCAGTACTTC.

This clone was recorded only once. CDR3 protein: CASSRTRVYEQYF. CDR3 in DNA: TGTGCCAGCAGTCGTACTAGGGTCTACGAGCAGTACTTC. The chain links TRBV3-1 (or the pseudogene TRBV3-2) to TRBJ2-7; tentatively, D is TRBD2 (5 bases). This CDR3 contains 13 residues. Germline V gene lookup returns CDR1 LGHDT and CDR2 YNNKEL (reference sequence). V gave up 6 bases and J gave up 3 bases, with 12 bases separating them.

This clone appeared once. This chain uses TRBV5-4 with TRBJ1-3; perhaps TRBD1 as D (6 bases). This CDR3 is 15 amino acids long. From germline, CDR1 is SGHNT and CDR2 YYREEE (reference sequence). Deletions cut 4 bases from V and 0 bases from J, with 11 bases between. As DNA, the CDR3 is TGTGCCAGCAGCCCGGACAGTAGCTCTGGAAACACCATATATTTT. It is translated as CASSPDSSSGNTIYF.

In regard to this clone: The sample has other DNA sequences that encode this CDR3 too. DNA for the CDR3: TGTGCCAGCAGCGAGGACGGTGGCAATCAGCCCCAGCATTTT. It encodes CASSEDGGNQPQHF. This sequence joins TRBV2 and TRBJ1-5; no definite D call. The length of the CDR3 is 14 residues. V was trimmed by 6 bases and J by 2 bases, leaving 11 bases between them. In germline, CDR1 is SNHLY, CDR2 FYNNEI. Full variable domain (missing parts from reference TRBV2 and TRBJ1-5): EPEVTQTPSHQVTQMGQEVILRCVPISNHLYFYWYRQILGQKVEFLVSFYNNEISEKSEIFDDQFSVERPDGSNFTLKIRSTKLEDSAMYFCASSEDGGNQPQHFGDGTRLSIL.

This clone was detected only a few times. For the CDR3, the DNA is TGTGCCAGCAGCTTAGGGGGATCCACCGGGGAGCTGTTTTTT. This gives the protein CASSLGGSTGELFF. The V call is TRBV11-3, the J call TRBJ2-2, with D uncertain. From germline, CDR1 is SGHNT and CDR2 YENEEA. Between the trimmed V and J ends, which lost 1 base and 4 bases, there was a span of 7 bases. There are 14 residues in the CDR3.

The chain joins TRBV28 to TRBJ2-5; 8 nucleotides line up with TRBD2. The CDR3 spans 15 residues. V trimming: 3 bases; J trimming: 5 bases; junction bases outside the gene matches: 8. Germline V gene data show CDR1 as MDHEN and CDR2 as SYDVKM. CDR3: CASSLPAGVQETQYF. The CDR3, as DNA: TGTGCCAGCAGTTTGCCAGCGGGAGTACAGGAGACCCAGTACTTC.

The chain couples TRBV19 to TRBJ2-1; 8 bases map to TRBD1. V shed 3 bases and J 4 bases; nucleotides not matched to a gene: 8. The CDR3 consists of 16 residues. Germline CDR1 reads LNHDA; CDR2 reads SQIVND (reference sequence). The CDR3 DNA sequence: TGTGCCAGTAGTATTGGGACAGGTCAAGTTTACAATGAGCAGTTCTTC. Protein product: CASSIGTGQVYNEQFF.

The chain uses TRBV7-9 and TRBJ2-3; 7 bases line up with TRBD2. The CDR3 is 17 amino acids. The J segment lost 2 bases and the V segment lost 4 bases, leaving 12 bases of the junction unmatched. Germline lookup yields CDR1 SEHNR and CDR2 FQNEAQ (reference sequence). The CDR3 DNA is TGTGCCAGCAGCTACCTTCTAACTAGCGACCACACAGATACGCAGTATTTT. This codes for CASSYLLTSDHTDTQYF.

The chain recombines TRBV6-2 or TRBV6-3 with TRBJ2-7; D perhaps matches TRBD1 (6 bases). Germline-derived CDR1 and CDR2 are MNHEY and SVGEGT. The CDR3 loop spans 15 amino acids. Trimming removed 4 bases from V and 2 bases from J, with 15 bases in between. CDR3 in amino acids: CASSSPSTGPYEQYF. As DNA, the CDR3 is TGTGCCAGCAGTTCCCCCTCGACAGGTCCCTACGAGCAGTACTTC.

This clone was counted once. The genes are TRBV30 and TRBJ1-5, with D possibly TRBD1 on 6 matching bases. The CDR3 contains 13 residues. Germline loops: CDR1 GTSNPN, CDR2 SVGIG (reference sequence). V gave up 6 bases and J gave up 7 bases, with 16 bases separating them. CDR3 DNA: TGTGCCTGTGGACAGACGAGAAACCAGCCCCAGCATTTT. This translates into CACGQTRNQPQHF.

CDR3 DNA sequence: TGTGCCAGCAGCTTATTAAAGGAGCCCCAGCATTTT. Amino acids: CASSLLKEPQHF. The rearrangement uses TRBV7-2 and TRBJ1-5; D is unclear. Trimming cost V 2 bases and J 8 bases, with 7 bases left between them. This CDR3 is 12 amino acids long. CDR1 SGHTA and CDR2 FQGNSA come from the germline V gene.

This sequence joins TRBV2 and TRBJ2-7; 8 bases fit TRBD1. The germline V gene encodes CDR1 SNHLY and CDR2 FYNNEI. CDR3 length: 14 amino acids. Trimming at V came to 2 bases and at J to 2 bases, leaving 2 bases not matched to a gene. Here the CDR3 DNA reads TGTGCCAGCAGTGAATTGACAGGGGCCTACGAGCAGTACTTC. Its translation is CASSELTGAYEQYF. Based on the CDR3 plus reference TRBV2 and TRBJ2-7, the full variable domain is EPEVTQTPSHQVTQMGQEVILRCVPISNHLYFYWYRQILGQKVEFLVSFYNNEISEKSEIFDDQFSVERPDGSNFTLKIRSTKLEDSAMYFCASSELTGAYEQYFGPGTRLTVT.

As DNA, the CDR3 is TGTGCCAGCAGTCCTAAGAGTACGGTCATAAATACGCAGTATTTT. The encoded protein is CASSPKSTVINTQYF. The chain joins TRBV6-5 to TRBJ2-3, with unresolved D. V was cut by 5 bases and J by 7 bases, with 19 bases left in between. The CDR3 is 15 amino acids. From germline, CDR1 is MNHEY and CDR2 SVGAGI.

The rearrangement uses TRBV7-2 and TRBJ1-2, with D maybe TRBD1 (5 bases). CDR3 size: 15 residues. The germline CDR1 and CDR2 sequences are SGHTA and FQGNSA. Trimming cost V 0 bases and J 5 bases, with 13 bases left between them. The CDR3 here is CASSLAGGGDYGYTF. CDR3 nucleotides: TGTGCCAGCAGCTTAGCGGGAGGAGGGGATTATGGCTACACCTTC.

This chain uses TRBV30 with TRBJ1-6, with D uncertain. CDR3 length: 11 amino acids. Trimming pared 4 bases from V and 7 bases from J, leaving 5 bases between. Germline V CDR1 and CDR2: GTSNPN, SVGIG (reference sequence). CDR3 sequence (DNA): TGTGCCTGGACTTCCAATTCACCCCTCCACTTT. This gives the protein CAWTSNSPLHF.

The V and J genes are TRBV19 and TRBJ2-2; D is undetermined. Trimming left V 2 bases short and J 0 bases short, with 7 bases between. Germline loops: CDR1 LNHDA, CDR2 SQIVND (reference sequence). The CDR3 sequence is 15 residues long. CDR3 bases: TGTGCCAGTAGTATACAGGACGCGAACACCGGGGAGCTGTTTTTT. This codes for CASSIQDANTGELFF.

This chain links TRBV18 with TRBJ1-2; TRBD1 might be the D (5 bases). The V gene lost 3 bases and the J gene lost 2 bases, with 13 bases spanning the gap. Per the germline V gene, CDR1 is KGHSH and CDR2 is LQKENI. This CDR3 contains 15 residues. The CDR3 region is CASSPLRGPNYGYTF. Here the CDR3 DNA reads TGTGCCAGCTCACCGTTACGGGGACCCAACTATGGCTACACCTTC.

The chain combines TRBV7-2 with TRBJ1-2; 9 bases line up with TRBD1. Germline V gives CDR1 SGHTA, CDR2 FQGNSA. CDR3 length: 17 residues. After removal of 1 base from V and 7 bases from J, the junction contained 13 bases not matched to a gene. This CDR3 is CASSLGGFGDRVGGYTF. DNA for the CDR3: TGTGCCAGCAGCTTAGGGGGATTTGGGGACAGGGTAGGTGGCTACACCTTC.